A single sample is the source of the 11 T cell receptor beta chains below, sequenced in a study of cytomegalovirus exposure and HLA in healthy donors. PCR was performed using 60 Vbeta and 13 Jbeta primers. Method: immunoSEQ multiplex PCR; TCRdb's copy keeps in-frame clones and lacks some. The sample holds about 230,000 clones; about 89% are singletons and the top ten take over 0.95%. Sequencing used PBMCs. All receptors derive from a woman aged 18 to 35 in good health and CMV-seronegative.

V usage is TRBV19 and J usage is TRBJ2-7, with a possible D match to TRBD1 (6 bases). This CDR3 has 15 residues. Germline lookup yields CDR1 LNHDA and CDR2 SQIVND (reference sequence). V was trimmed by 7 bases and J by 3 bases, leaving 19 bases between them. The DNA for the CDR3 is TGTGCCAGTATCCCGGGACGGGGACATCTCTACGAGCAGTACTTC. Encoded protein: CASIPGRGHLYEQYF.

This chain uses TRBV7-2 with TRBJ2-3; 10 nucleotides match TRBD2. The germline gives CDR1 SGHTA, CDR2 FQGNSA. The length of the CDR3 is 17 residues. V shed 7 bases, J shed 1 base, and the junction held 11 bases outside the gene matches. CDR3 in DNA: TGTGCCAGCATAGCAGGGCTAGCGGGAGTAGGCACAGATACGCAGTATTTT. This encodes CASIAGLAGVGTDTQYF.

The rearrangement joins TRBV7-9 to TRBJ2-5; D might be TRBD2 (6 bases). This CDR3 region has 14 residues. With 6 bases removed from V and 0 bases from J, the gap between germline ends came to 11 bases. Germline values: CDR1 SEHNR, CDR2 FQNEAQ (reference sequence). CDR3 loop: CASRYRGYQETQYF. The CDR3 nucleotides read TGTGCCAGCAGATACCGGGGGTACCAAGAGACCCAGTACTTC.

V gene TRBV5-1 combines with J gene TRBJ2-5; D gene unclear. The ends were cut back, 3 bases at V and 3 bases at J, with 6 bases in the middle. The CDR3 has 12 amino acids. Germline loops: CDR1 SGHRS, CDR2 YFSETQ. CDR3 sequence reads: CASSSDEETQYF. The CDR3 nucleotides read TGCGCCAGCAGCTCAGATGAAGAGACCCAGTACTTC.

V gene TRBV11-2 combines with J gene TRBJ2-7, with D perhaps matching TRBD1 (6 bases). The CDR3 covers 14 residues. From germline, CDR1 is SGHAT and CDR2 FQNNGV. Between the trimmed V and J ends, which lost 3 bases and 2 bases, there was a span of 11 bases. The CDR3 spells CASSFYGGPYEQYF. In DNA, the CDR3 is TGTGCCAGCAGCTTCTATGGGGGCCCCTACGAGCAGTACTTC. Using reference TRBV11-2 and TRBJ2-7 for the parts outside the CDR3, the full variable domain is EAGVAQSPRYKIIEKRQSVAFWCNPISGHATLYWYQQILGQGPKLLIQFQNNGVVDDSQLPKDRFSAERLKGVDSTLKIQPAKLEDSAVYLCASSFYGGPYEQYFGPGTRLTVT.

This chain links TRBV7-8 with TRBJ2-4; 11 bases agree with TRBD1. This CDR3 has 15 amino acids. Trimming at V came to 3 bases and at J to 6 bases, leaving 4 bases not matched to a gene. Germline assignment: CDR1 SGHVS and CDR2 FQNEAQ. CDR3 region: CASSFSGTGGNIQYF. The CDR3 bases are TGTGCCAGCAGCTTTTCCGGGACAGGGGGAAACATTCAGTACTTC. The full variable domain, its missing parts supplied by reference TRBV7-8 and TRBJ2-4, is GAGVSQSPRYKVAKRGQDVALRCDPISGHVSLFWYQQALGQGPEFLTYFQNEAQLDKSGLPSDRFFAERPEGSVSTLKIQRTQQEDSAVYLCASSFSGTGGNIQYFGAGTRLSVL.

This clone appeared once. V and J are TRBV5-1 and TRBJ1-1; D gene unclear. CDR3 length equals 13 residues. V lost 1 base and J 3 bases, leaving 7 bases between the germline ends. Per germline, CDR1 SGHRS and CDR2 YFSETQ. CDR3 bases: TGCGCCAGCAGCTTGTCGGGATACACTGAAGCTTTCTTT. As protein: CASSLSGYTEAFF.

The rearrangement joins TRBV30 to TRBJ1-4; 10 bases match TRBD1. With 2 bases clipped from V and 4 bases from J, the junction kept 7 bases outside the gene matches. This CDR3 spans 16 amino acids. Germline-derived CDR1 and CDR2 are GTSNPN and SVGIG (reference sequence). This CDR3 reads CAWSRTGGFGNEKLFF. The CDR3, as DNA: TGTGCCTGGAGTCGGACAGGGGGTTTCGGTAATGAAAAACTGTTTTTT.

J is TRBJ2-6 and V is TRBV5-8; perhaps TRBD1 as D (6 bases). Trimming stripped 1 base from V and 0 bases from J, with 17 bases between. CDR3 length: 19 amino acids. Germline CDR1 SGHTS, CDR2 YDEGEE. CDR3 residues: CASSLWKGGRGSGANVLTF. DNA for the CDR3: TGTGCCAGCAGCTTGTGGAAAGGGGGTAGGGGCTCTGGGGCCAACGTCCTGACTTTC. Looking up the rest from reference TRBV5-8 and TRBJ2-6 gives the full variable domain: EAGVTQSPTHLIKTRGQQATLRCSPISGHTSVYWYQQALGLGLQFLLWYDEGEERNRGNFPPRFSGRQFPNYSSELNVNALELEDSALYLCASSLWKGGRGSGANVLTFGAGSRLTVL.

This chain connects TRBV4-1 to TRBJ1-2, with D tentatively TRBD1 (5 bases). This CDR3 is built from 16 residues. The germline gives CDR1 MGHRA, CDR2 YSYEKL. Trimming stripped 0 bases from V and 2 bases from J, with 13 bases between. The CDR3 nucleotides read TGCGCCAGCAGCCAAGATGGGAGGGGTGGAAACTATGGCTACACCTTC. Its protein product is CASSQDGRGGNYGYTF.

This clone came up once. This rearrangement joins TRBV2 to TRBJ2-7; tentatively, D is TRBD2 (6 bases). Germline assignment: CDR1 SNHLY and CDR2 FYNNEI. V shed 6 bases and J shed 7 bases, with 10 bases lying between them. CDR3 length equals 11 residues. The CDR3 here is CASRGGWEQYF. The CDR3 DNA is TGTGCCAGCAGGGGGGGTTGGGAGCAGTACTTC. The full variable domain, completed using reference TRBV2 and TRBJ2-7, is EPEVTQTPSHQVTQMGQEVILRCVPISNHLYFYWYRQILGQKVEFLVSFYNNEISEKSEIFDDQFSVERPDGSNFTLKIRSTKLEDSAMYFCASRGGWEQYFGPGTRLTVT.